This TCR beta chain was recorded in a study of blood T cell repertoires in COVID-19. Across the whole study: Samples came from the United States, Italy and Spain, spanning acute and convalescent COVID-19. T cells, B-cell-depleted T cells, or PBMCs supplied cDNA or gDNA.

Original methodology: By means of reference gene primer amplification, nucleated cell counts were estimated. TCRdb's copy holds only in-frame clones and misses some; the assay was immunoSEQ multiplex PCR. V and J calls and clone size are as listed in that table; D and trimming were resolved from the DNA. The sample includes about 40,000 clones, 75% to 95% of them seen just once. This clone was recorded only once. The germline V gene has CDR1 LGHNA and CDR2 YSLEER. CDR3 length: 15 amino acids. Trimming shortened V by 3 bases and J by 5 bases, and 16 bases separated the two germline ends. Sequencing used peripheral blood. This chain connects TRBV4-3 to TRBJ1-2, with D perhaps matching TRBD1 (6 bases). The receptor comes from a woman aged 80 or over with acute or convalescent COVID-19. The CDR3 region is CASSQEGTGWYGYTF. DNA of the CDR3: TGCGCCAGCAGCCAGGAAGGAACAGGGTGGTATGGCTACACCTTC.